This TCR beta chain is drawn from a study of blood T cell repertoires in COVID-19 (dated by TCRdb to the early 2020s). About the investigation overall: Collaborator samples came from the United States, Italy and Spain and covered acute and convalescent phases of COVID-19. The dataset comprised deeply sampled blood TCRbeta repertoires from subjects exposed to, actively infected with, or recovered from COVID-19. The repertoires were made available in a free public database intended to serve as a resource for research on the immune response to SARS-CoV-2. Where available, HLA class I and class II types were obtained from metadata supplied by the sample provider rather than from assay-based typing. Samples came from the ongoing ImmuneRACE study (first 160 participants) plus 1,254 subjects from 6 global collaborators. Sample metadata almost always included a de-identified subject ID, COVID-19 status, age in years and sex. The material from the prospective study consisted of cDNA or gDNA derived from T cells, B-cell-depleted T cells, or PBMCs. Results the study describes overall, beyond this receptor: The amount of clinical and demographic metadata varied by source and participant and was provided uncurated.

Participants in the prospective study were enrolled through a virtual design, were aged roughly 18 to 90 years, and lived in approximately 24 United States geographic areas. In the prospective study, participants were assigned to cohorts based on the clinical history participants reported in a screening survey and a study questionnaire. ImmuneRACE Cohort 3 recovered participants were defined by two consecutive negative NP/OP PCR tests, healthcare professional clearance, or symptom resolution. In the prospective study, mobile phlebotomists collected whole blood, serum and a nasopharyngeal or oropharyngeal swab from each participant. Prospective study participants could optionally give additional blood draws and questionnaires over a roughly 2-month period. Before DNA extraction, prospective study blood samples were shipped either frozen or at room temperature. About this clone itself: Its antigen remains unidentified. Base qualities are not recorded, but no much larger clone differs from it by a single base.

TCRbeta CDR3 regions were amplified from genomic DNA using the immunoSEQ Assay, a bias-controlled multiplex PCR. Processing in the source paper ran as follows. The number of nucleated cells in each sample was estimated from the amplification of reference gene primers within the assay. To quantify the absolute abundance of each unique TCRbeta CDR3 rearrangement, sequence reads were collapsed and filtered. For each sample, productive Simpson clonality was calculated as the square root of Simpson's diversity index over productive rearrangements. The clones in this table, taken by TCRdb from immuneACCESS, are in-frame only. Not every clone is retained; where verified, under half of the shortfall comes from an unresolved V gene, and the cause of the rest is unknown. Clone size and the V and J calls come from that table; the DNA yielded D and trimming. The sample contains a few hundred thousand clones, 80% to 85% of them found a single time. The ten largest clones take up roughly 3.1% of the sample.

V is pared back by 4 bases and J by 13 bases, with 10 bases lying between the germline termini. The CDR3 numbers 11 residues from cysteine through phenylalanine. The read is trimmed to its CDR3 DNA, 33 bases read in frame from base 1. From the germline V gene, CDR1 is ENHRY and CDR2 is SYGVKD. This receptor was taken from a man in his forties or fifties who had recovered from COVID-19. Sample: PBMCs or T cells enriched from blood (not recorded which). Recombination connected TRBV10-3 to TRBJ1-4; tentative D gene TRBD1, with 5 bases matching. DNA sequence: TGTGCCATCAGTGGGGAGGGACGACTGTTTTTT. This is translated as CAISGEGRLFF.